Listed below are T cell receptor beta chains from one sample, sequenced in a study of T-cell memory formation after mild COVID-19. Using its own MiXCR run on the 5' RACE reads, TCRdb lists one record per CDR3 protein. The table shows fewer than 700,000 distinct CDR3 sequences, with about a fifth occurring only once. The sample comprised PBMCs or a T cell subset sorted from them (not recorded which). The receptors originated from an adult woman who had mild COVID-19 (a few samples of this study predate the infection). Cell type and time point are not known. Both conserved end residues are part of each CDR3. The D gene is left open where the match is weak. Where a row states a size, it is once, few, many or the class of an expanded clone; other rows omit it.

J | size | V | D | DNA | CDR3
TRBJ2-5 | few | TRBV20-1 | TRBD1 | TGCAGTGCCTTCGACAGGGGCCAAGAGACCCAGTACTTC | CSAFDRGQETQYF
TRBJ2-1 | NA | TRBV30 | TRBD2 | TGTGCCTGGATCCCAAGCGGGAGAACGTTTGAGCAGTTCTTC | CAWIPSGRTFEQFF
TRBJ1-1 | few | TRBV5-1 | TRBD1 | TGCGCCAGCAGCAACCGGACAGGAGCAGACACTGAAGCTTTCTTT | CASSNRTGADTEAFF
TRBJ2-3 | NA | TRBV5-1 | TRBD2 | TGCGCCAGCAGCTTCAACGCTCAAGCGGGGGGGCTCGGGGCGCAGTATTTT | CASSFNAQAGGLGAQYF
TRBJ2-7 | NA | TRBV6-5 | TRBD1 | TGTGCCAGCAGTTTTTCCGGGACAGGGGCCTACGAGCAGTACTTC | CASSFSGTGAYEQYF
TRBJ2-7 | few | TRBV11-2 | NA | TGTGCCAGCAGGGAAGTCAGGACTAACCCCTCCGAGCAGTACTTC | CASREVRTNPSEQYF
TRBJ2-3 | few | TRBV11-2 | NA | TGTGCCAGCAGCTTAGTCCCACTTATCACAGATACGCAGTATTTT | CASSLVPLITDTQYF
TRBJ2-7 | many | TRBV12-3/TRBV12-4 | NA | TGTGCCAGCAGTTACGGTACAGGCTCGTACGAGCAGTACTTC | CASSYGTGSYEQYF
TRBJ2-5 | many | TRBV12-3/TRBV12-4 | NA | TGTGCCAGCAGTTTAGGGGGTCTCCAAGAGACCCAGTACTTC | CASSLGGLQETQYF
TRBJ2-2 | few | TRBV3-1 | NA | TGTGCCAGCAGCCCGGGAGCGAGCGCCAACACCGGGGAGCTGTTTTTT | CASSPGASANTGELFF
TRBJ1-2 | few | TRBV20-1 | NA | TGCAGTGCTAGACCTCGTGAACGGCCGTATGGCTACACCTTC | CSARPRERPYGYTF
TRBJ1-1 | NA | TRBV7-2 | NA | TGTGCCAGCAGCTTTTTTGGACGGTCGTACACTGAAGCTTTCTTT | CASSFFGRSYTEAFF
TRBJ2-5 | few | TRBV12-3/TRBV12-4 | NA | TGTGCCAGCAGTTTTGGGGGGACAGTGGGCGGAGAGACCCAGTACTTC | CASSFGGTVGGETQYF
TRBJ2-5 | NA | TRBV7-2 | TRBD2 | TGTGCCAGCAGCTCCCCGTTAGCGGGGACCCCGGCGGAGACCCAGTACTTC | CASSSPLAGTPAETQYF
TRBJ1-2 | NA | TRBV6-4 | TRBD1 | TGTGCCAGCAGGACAGGGGGCTACTATGGCTACACCTTC | CASRTGGYYGYTF
TRBJ2-1 | few | TRBV7-3 | NA | TGTGCCAGCAGCTTAATCAGGAAGGTAAATGAGCAGTTCTTC | CASSLIRKVNEQFF
TRBJ2-3 | NA | TRBV11-2 | NA | TGTGCCAGCAGCACAGCCATCACAGATACGCAGTATTTT | CASSTAITDTQYF